The clone carrying this T cell receptor beta chain was detected only once. This record belongs to a study of T cell changes during pregnancy in multiple sclerosis. TCRdb keeps only in-frame clones here, not all; method: immunoSEQ multiplex PCR. The sample lists about 70,000 clones; 92% were seen once. The V gene's germline CDR1 is SGHVS and CDR2 FQNEAQ. V lost 7 bases, J lost 6 bases, and 19 bases stayed unmatched. The CDR3 covers 18 residues. This specimen consisted of CD8+ T cells from peripheral blood mononuclear cells, obtained in the third trimester of pregnancy. The chain links TRBV7-8 to TRBJ2-1; 9 bases are shared with TRBD2. The sequence derives from a female donor in good health, enrolled as a control in a pregnancy study. The CDR3: CASTTALAGTSISNEQFF. The CDR3 DNA sequence: TGTGCCAGCACTACTGCCCTTGCCGGGACTAGCATAAGCAATGAGCAGTTCTTC.